These 8 T cell receptor beta chains were sequenced from one sample in a study of T-cell reconstitution after alpha-beta-depleted transplantation in children. Library preparation (for TCRbeta) was performed with unique molecular identifiers. Via MiXCR, TCRdb re-called the PCR reads, giving one row per CDR3 protein. Found here are about 980,000 distinct CDR3 sequences, about 30% of them singletons; the top ten hold roughly 27%. Material: PBMCs, mostly from graft donor cells, obtained 360 days after TCRalphabeta/CD19-depleted stem cell transplant. The receptors were sampled from a boy younger than two who had a stem cell transplant for SCID, so the T cells may come from the graft donor.

The chain links TRBV10-3 to TRBJ1-1, with D perhaps matching TRBD1 (5 bases). The germline CDR1 and CDR2 sequences are ENHRY and SYGVKD. The CDR3 consists of 13 residues. V gave up 1 base and J gave up 4 bases, with 7 bases separating them. CDR3 sequence: CAISEWGSTEAFF. The CDR3 region has the DNA TGTGCCATCAGTGAGTGGGGGAGCACTGAAGCTTTCTTT.

In its sample, this clonotype was seen a few times. The rearrangement joins TRBV20-1 to TRBJ1-2, with TRBD1 matching 7 bases. The CDR3 totals 13 residues. J lost 4 bases, V lost 7 bases, and 9 bases had no gene match. CDR1 DFQATT and CDR2 SNEGSKA come from the germline V gene (reference sequence). The CDR3 DNA sequence: TGCAGTGTCTCAGGGGGATTGGGCTATGGCTACACCTTC. As protein: CSVSGGLGYGYTF.

This clonotype was observed a handful of times. The rearrangement uses TRBV9 and TRBJ2-2; possible D gene TRBD1, 6 bases. Germline V gives CDR1 SGDLS, CDR2 YYNGEE. V was shortened by 4 bases and J by 1 base, with 23 bases between the two germline ends. The CDR3 is 19 amino acids. CDR3 residues: CASSFRGKGRARNTGELFF. The CDR3 nucleotides read TGTGCCAGCAGCTTTAGGGGGAAGGGAAGAGCACGGAACACCGGGGAGCTGTTTTTT.

The chain carries TRBV24-1 and TRBJ1-4, with D maybe TRBD1 (6 bases). This CDR3 contains 15 residues. With 3 bases removed from V and 5 bases from J, the gap between germline ends came to 12 bases. Per germline, CDR1 KGHDR and CDR2 SFDVKD. This CDR3 reads CATSDRIQGNEKLFF. CDR3 in DNA: TGTGCCACCAGTGATCGAATACAGGGAAATGAAAAACTGTTTTTT.

This rearrangement joins TRBV6-5 to TRBJ2-2; D is ambiguous. Between the trimmed V and J ends, which lost 2 bases and 6 bases, there was a span of 13 bases. Germline V gene sequence: CDR1 MNHEY, CDR2 SVGAGI. The CDR3 extends over 15 amino acids. CDR3 sequence (DNA): TGTGCCAGCAGTTACATCGGTTCCGACGCCGGGGAGCTGTTTTTT. Its translation is CASSYIGSDAGELFF.

This clonotype came up a few times. The genes are TRBV29-1 and TRBJ2-1; 7 nucleotides align to TRBD1. The junction had 5 bases not matched to a gene; V was cut back by 0 bases and J by 3 bases. The CDR3 runs to 15 residues. Germline V CDR1 and CDR2: SQVTM, ANQGSEA. The CDR3 here is CSVEDGGQVYNEQFF. The CDR3 region has the DNA TGCAGCGTTGAAGATGGAGGACAGGTCTACAATGAGCAGTTCTTC.

This clonotype has just a few counts. V gene TRBV20-1 combines with J gene TRBJ1-1; D is ambiguous. Looked up from germline, CDR1 is DFQATT and CDR2 is SNEGSKA (reference sequence). CDR3 size: 13 residues. V was clipped by 1 base and J by 0 bases, with 6 bases between them. The CDR3 is CSARGQVNTEAFF. CDR3 bases: TGCAGTGCTAGAGGTCAGGTGAACACTGAAGCTTTCTTT.

The chain recombines TRBV29-1 with TRBJ2-3, with D hard to call. V was cut by 7 bases and J by 1 base, with 12 bases left in between. The CDR3 covers 13 residues. Germline V gene lookup returns CDR1 SQVTM and CDR2 ANQGSEA. CDR3 loop: CSASELGTDTQYF. The DNA of the CDR3 is TGCAGCGCTTCAGAGCTCGGCACAGATACGCAGTATTTT.